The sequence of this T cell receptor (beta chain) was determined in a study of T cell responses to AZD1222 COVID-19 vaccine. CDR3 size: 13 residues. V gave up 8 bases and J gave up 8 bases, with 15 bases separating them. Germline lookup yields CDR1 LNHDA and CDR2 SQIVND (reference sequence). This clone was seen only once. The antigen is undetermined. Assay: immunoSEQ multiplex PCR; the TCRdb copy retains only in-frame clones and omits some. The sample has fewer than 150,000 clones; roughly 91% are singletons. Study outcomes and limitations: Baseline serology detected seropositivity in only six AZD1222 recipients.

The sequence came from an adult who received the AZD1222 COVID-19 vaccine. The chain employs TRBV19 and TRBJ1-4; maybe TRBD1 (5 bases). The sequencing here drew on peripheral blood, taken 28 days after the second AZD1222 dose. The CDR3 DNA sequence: TGTGCCAGTGCTCCCGGGGGGAAGGAAAAACTGTTTTTT. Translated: CASAPGGKEKLFF.